A single sample gave rise to the 9 T cell receptor beta chains below, sequenced in a study of T-cell reconstitution after alpha-beta-depleted transplantation in children. During its preparation, the TCRbeta library received unique molecular identifiers. TCRdb passed the PCR reads through MiXCR, listing each CDR3 protein once. This table has more than 400,000 distinct CDR3 sequences, about an eighth appearing once. Material: PBMCs, mostly from graft donor cells, obtained 180 days after TCRalphabeta/CD19-depleted stem cell transplant. Receptors were obtained from a female patient aged 2-10 years who had a stem cell transplant for aplastic anemia, so the T cells may come from the graft donor.

This chain uses TRBV12-3 or TRBV12-4 with TRBJ1-5, with D unresolved. This CDR3 has 15 residues. The ends were cut back, 3 bases at V and 4 bases at J, with 13 bases in the middle. In DNA form, the CDR3 reads TGTGCCAGCAGTTTCAGAAGGAGGGCGAATCAGCCCCAGCATTTT. Translating gives CASSFRRRANQPQHF.

The CDR3 region is CASSLSGLASYEQYV. DNA for the CDR3: TGTGCCAGCAGTTTATCTGGCCTAGCGAGCTACGAGCAGTACGTC. The genes are TRBV28 and TRBJ2-7, with D perhaps matching TRBD2 (6 bases). The V end lost 1 base, the J end lost 3 bases, and 13 bases lay between the germline ends. In germline, CDR1 is MDHEN, CDR2 SYDVKM. The CDR3 loop spans 15 amino acids.

This rearrangement joins TRBV18 to TRBJ2-2, with no clear D. Trimming took off 4 bases at V and 6 bases at J, with 12 bases between the two ends. The CDR3 has 14 amino acids. The germline V gene has CDR1 KGHSH and CDR2 LQKENI. In DNA, the CDR3 is TGTGCCAGCTCACAAAACGACGGGTCCGGGGAGCTGTTTTTT. It is translated as CASSQNDGSGELFF.

This clonotype was observed many times. The V and J genes are TRBV4-3 and TRBJ2-4, with TRBD2 matching 10 bases. The CDR3 covers 14 residues. The trim removed 1 base at V and 11 bases at J, leaving 5 bases unmatched. Germline V CDR1 and CDR2: LGHNA, YSLEER. This CDR3 reads CASSQGFTSGVQYF. The DNA of the CDR3 is TGCGCCAGCAGCCAAGGTTTTACTAGCGGGGTTCAGTACTTC.

Only a few counts were recorded for this clonotype. The chain couples TRBV24-1 to TRBJ2-3; 8 nucleotides align to TRBD2. The V segment lost 3 bases and the J segment 4 bases; nucleotides outside the gene matches: 11. CDR3 length: 17 amino acids. Germline V gene lookup returns CDR1 KGHDR and CDR2 SFDVKD. CDR3 DNA sequence: TGTGCCACCAGTGATCTTAAGCCCCACGGGGGGGCAGATACGCAGTATTTT. It specifies CATSDLKPHGGADTQYF.

As regards this clonotype: The missing conserved phenylalanine or tryptophan at the end of this CDR3 makes a read error likely. This chain links TRBV7-2 with TRBJ2-3, with no clear D. The CDR3 has 14 residues. Per germline, CDR1 SGHTA and CDR2 FQGNSA. The germline V and J ends were trimmed by 3 bases and 0 bases, with 7 bases remaining between them. The DNA of the CDR3 is TGTGCCAGCAGCTTCACGCGCAGCACAGATACGCAGTATTAT. Its protein is CASSFTRSTDTQYY.

This clonotype was counted ten times or more. The chain combines TRBV20-1 with TRBJ2-7; possible D gene TRBD2, 6 bases. Germline CDR1 reads DFQATT; CDR2 reads SNEGSKA (reference sequence). The length of the CDR3 is 16 residues. Trimming shortened V by 3 bases and J by 6 bases, and 24 bases separated the two germline ends. The CDR3 spells CSARIGLLLPSGEQYF. The CDR3 coding sequence is TGCAGTGCTAGGATAGGACTACTTCTCCCTTCGGGCGAGCAGTACTTC.

This clonotype was seen only a few times. V and J are TRBV20-1 and TRBJ2-3, with TRBD2 matching over 8 bases. V gave up 6 bases and J gave up 4 bases; unmatched junction bases: 15. The CDR3 covers 16 residues. Germline assignment: CDR1 DFQATT and CDR2 SNEGSKA (reference sequence). The CDR3 DNA sequence: TGCAGTGCAACAAACATGCAGACTAGCGTGGCAGATACGCAGTATTTT. This gives the protein CSATNMQTSVADTQYF.

This clonotype was counted at least ten times. The chain carries TRBV20-1 and TRBJ2-1; 8 bases align to TRBD1. CDR1 DFQATT and CDR2 SNEGSKA come from the germline V gene (reference sequence). With V trimmed by 6 bases and J by 0 bases, 10 bases remained unmatched. The CDR3 runs to 16 residues. The CDR3 region is CSANPDRGGSYNEQFF. The CDR3 DNA is TGCAGTGCCAACCCTGACAGGGGCGGCTCCTACAATGAGCAGTTCTTC.